This TCR beta chain was sequenced during a study of cytomegalovirus exposure and HLA in healthy donors. In the PCR, 60 Vbeta and 13 Jbeta primers were used. The table came from immunoSEQ multiplex PCR; TCRdb's copy has only in-frame clones and leaves some out. The sample carries fewer than 80,000 clones, roughly 75% recorded once. The CDR3 spans 15 residues. Germline-derived CDR1 and CDR2 are SEHNR and FQNEAQ (reference sequence). Trimming shortened V by 5 bases and J by 6 bases, and 19 bases separated the two germline ends. The table lists this clone with a few counts. The sequencing input was PBMCs. The chain uses TRBV7-9 and TRBJ1-1; TRBD1 might be the D (6 bases). This TCR derives from a woman aged 25-40 years in good health and CMV-seronegative. Here the CDR3 reads CASSQISTGGPEAFF. CDR3 DNA: TGTGCCAGCAGCCAAATTTCGACGGGGGGCCCTGAAGCTTTCTTT.